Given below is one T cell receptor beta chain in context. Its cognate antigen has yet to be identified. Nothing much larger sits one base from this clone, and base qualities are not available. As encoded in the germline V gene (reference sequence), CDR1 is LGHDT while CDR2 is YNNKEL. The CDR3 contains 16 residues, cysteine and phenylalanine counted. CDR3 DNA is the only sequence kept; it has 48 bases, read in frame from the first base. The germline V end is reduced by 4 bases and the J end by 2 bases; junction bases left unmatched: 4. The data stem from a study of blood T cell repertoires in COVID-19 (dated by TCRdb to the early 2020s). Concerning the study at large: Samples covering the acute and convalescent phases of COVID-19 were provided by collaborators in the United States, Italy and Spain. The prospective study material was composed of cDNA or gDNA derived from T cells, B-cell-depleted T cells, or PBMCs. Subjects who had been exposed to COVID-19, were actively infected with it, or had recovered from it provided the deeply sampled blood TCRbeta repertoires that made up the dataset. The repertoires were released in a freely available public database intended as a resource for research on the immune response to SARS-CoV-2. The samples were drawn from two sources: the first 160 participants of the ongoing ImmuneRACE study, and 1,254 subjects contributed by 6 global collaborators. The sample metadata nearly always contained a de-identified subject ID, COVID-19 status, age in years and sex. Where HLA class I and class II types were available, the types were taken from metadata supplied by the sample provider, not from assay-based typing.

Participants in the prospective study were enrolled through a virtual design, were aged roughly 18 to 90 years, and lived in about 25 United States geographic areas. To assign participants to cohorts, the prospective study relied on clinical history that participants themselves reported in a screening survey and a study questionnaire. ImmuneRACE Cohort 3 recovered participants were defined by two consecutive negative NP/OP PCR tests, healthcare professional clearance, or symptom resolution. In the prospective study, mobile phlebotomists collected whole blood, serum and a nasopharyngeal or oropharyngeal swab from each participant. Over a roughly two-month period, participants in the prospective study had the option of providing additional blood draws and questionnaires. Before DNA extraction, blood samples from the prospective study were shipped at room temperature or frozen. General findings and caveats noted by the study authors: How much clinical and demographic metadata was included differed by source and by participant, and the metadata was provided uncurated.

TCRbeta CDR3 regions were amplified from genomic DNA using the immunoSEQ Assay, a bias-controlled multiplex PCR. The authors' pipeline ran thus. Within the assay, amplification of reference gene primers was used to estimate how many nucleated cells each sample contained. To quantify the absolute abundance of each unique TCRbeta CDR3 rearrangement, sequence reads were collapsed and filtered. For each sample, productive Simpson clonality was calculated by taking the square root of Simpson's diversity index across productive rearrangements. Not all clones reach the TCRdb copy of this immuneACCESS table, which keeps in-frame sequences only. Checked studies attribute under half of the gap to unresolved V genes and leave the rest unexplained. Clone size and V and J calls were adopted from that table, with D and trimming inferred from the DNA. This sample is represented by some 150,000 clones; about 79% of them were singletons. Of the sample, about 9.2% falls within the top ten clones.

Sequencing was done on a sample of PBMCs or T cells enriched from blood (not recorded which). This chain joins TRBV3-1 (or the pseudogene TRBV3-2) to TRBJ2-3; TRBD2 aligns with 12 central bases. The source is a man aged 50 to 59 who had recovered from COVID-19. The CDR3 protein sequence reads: CASSPLAGGATDTQYF. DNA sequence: TGTGCCAGCAGCCCTCTAGCGGGGGGGGCCACAGATACGCAGTATTTT.